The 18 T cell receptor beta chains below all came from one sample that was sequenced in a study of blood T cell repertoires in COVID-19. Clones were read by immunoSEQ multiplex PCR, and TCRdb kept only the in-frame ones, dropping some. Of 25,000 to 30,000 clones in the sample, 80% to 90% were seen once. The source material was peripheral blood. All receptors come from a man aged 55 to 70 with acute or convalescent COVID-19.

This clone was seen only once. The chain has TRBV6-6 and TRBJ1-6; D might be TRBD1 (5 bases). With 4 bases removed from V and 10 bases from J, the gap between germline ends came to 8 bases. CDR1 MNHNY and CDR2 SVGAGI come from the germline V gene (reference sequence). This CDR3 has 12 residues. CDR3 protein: CASSSTVSPLHF. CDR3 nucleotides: TGTGCCAGCAGTTCGACAGTCTCACCCCTCCACTTT.

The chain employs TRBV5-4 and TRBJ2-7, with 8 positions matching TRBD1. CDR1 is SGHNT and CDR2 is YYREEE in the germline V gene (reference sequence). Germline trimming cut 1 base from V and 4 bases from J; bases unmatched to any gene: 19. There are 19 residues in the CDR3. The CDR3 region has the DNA TGTGCCAGCAGCTTGTTCCAGGGGGCGGCGTGGAATGGACGGTACGAGCAGTACTTC. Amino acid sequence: CASSLFQGAAWNGRYEQYF.

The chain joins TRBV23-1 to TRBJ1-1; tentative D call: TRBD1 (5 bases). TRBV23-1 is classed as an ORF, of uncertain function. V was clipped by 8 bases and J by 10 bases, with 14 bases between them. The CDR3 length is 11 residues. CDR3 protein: CASLSGGGAFF. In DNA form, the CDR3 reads TGCGCCAGCTTAAGTGGGGGGGGAGCTTTCTTT.

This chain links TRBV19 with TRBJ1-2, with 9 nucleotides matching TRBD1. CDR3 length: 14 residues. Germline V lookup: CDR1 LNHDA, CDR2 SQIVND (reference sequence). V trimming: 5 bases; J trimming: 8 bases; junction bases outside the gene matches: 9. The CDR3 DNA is TGTGCCAGTAGTCCCGGACAGGGGACGACGGGCTACACCTTC. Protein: CASSPGQGTTGYTF.

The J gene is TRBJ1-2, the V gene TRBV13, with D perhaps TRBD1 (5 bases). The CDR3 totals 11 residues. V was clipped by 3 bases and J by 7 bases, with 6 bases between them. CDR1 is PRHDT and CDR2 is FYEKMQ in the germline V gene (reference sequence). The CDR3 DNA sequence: TGTGCCAGCAGCTTGGGGGGTGGCTACACCTTC. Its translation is CASSLGGGYTF.

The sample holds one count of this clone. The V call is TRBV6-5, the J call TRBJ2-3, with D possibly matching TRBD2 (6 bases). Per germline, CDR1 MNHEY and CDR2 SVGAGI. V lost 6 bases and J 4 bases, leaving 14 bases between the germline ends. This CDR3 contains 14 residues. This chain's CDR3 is CASRRDSVADTQYF. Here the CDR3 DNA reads TGTGCCAGCAGGCGGGACTCCGTTGCAGATACGCAGTATTTT.

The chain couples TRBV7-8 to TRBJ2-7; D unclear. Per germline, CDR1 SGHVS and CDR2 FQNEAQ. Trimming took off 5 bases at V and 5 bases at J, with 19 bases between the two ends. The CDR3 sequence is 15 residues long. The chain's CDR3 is CASSLAPRPLDEQYF. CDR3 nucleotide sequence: TGTGCCAGCAGCCTCGCCCCCAGGCCTCTTGACGAGCAGTACTTC. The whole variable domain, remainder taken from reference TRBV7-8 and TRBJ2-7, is GAGVSQSPRYKVAKRGQDVALRCDPISGHVSLFWYQQALGQGPEFLTYFQNEAQLDKSGLPSDRFFAERPEGSVSTLKIQRTQQEDSAVYLCASSLAPRPLDEQYFGPGTRLTVT.

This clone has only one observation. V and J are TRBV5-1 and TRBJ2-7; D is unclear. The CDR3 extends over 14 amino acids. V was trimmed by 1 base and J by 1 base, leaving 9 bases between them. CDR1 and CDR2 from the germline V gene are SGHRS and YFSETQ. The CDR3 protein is CASSLIPTSYEQYF. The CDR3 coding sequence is TGCGCCAGCAGCTTGATCCCCACTTCCTACGAGCAGTACTTC.

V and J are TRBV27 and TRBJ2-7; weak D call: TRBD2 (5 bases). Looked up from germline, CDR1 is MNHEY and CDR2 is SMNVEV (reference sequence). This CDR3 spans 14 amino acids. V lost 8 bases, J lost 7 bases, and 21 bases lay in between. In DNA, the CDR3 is TGTGCCAGCGTAGAGACTGACGGGGAGCCTGAGCAGTACTTC. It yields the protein CASVETDGEPEQYF.

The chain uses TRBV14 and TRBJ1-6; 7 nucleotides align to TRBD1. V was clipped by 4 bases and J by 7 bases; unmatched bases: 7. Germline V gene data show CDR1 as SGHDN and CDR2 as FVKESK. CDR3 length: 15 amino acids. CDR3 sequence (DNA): TGTGCCAGCAGCCCCCATGGGGGACAGAATTCACCCCTCCACTTT. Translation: CASSPHGGQNSPLHF.

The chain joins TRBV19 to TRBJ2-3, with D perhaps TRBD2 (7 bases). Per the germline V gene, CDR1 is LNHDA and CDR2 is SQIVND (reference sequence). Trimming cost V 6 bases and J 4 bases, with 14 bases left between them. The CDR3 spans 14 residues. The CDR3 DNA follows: TGTGCCAGTAGCGACGGGGGGCCCCCAGATACGCAGTATTTT. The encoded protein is CASSDGGPPDTQYF.

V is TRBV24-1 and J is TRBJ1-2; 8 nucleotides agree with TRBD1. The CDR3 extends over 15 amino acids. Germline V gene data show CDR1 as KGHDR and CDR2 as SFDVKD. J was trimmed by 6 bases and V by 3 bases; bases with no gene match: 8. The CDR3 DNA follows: TGTGCCACCAGTGATGGGGCAGGGGGCCGCGATGGCTACACCTTC. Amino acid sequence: CATSDGAGGRDGYTF.

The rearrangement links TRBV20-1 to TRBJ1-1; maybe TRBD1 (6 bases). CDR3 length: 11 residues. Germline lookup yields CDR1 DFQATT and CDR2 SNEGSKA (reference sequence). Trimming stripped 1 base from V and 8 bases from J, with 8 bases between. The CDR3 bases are TGCAGTGCTAGAGCCGGGACAGAAGCTTTCTTT. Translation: CSARAGTEAFF.

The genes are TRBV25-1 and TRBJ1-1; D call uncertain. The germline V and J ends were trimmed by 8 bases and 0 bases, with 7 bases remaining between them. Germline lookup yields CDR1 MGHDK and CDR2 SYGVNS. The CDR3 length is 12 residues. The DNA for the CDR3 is TGTGCCAGCGGGGAGATGAACACTGAAGCTTTCTTT. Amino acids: CASGEMNTEAFF.

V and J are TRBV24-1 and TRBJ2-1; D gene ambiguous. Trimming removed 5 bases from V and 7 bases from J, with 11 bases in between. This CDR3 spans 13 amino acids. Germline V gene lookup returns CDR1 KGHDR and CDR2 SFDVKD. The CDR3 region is CATSGYYRNEQFF. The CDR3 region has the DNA TGTGCCACCAGTGGTTACTATCGGAATGAGCAGTTCTTC.

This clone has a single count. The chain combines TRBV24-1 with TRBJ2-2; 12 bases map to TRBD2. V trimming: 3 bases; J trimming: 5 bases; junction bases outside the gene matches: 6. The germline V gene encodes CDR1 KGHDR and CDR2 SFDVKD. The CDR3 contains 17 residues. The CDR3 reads CATSDPTSGSRTGELFF. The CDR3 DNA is TGTGCCACCAGTGATCCGACTAGCGGGAGCAGGACCGGGGAGCTGTTTTTT.

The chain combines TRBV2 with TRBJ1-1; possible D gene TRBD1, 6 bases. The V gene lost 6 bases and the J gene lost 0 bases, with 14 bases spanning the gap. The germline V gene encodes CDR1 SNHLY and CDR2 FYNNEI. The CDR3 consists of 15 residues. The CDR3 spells CASSQDRTVNTEAFF. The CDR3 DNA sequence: TGTGCCAGCAGCCAAGACCGGACAGTGAACACTGAAGCTTTCTTT.

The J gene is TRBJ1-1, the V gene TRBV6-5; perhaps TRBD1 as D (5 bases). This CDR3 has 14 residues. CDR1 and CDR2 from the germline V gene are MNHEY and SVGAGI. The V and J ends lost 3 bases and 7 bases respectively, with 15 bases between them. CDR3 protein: CASSYGGRTGEAFF. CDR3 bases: TGTGCCAGCAGTTATGGCGGAAGAACAGGTGAAGCTTTCTTT.